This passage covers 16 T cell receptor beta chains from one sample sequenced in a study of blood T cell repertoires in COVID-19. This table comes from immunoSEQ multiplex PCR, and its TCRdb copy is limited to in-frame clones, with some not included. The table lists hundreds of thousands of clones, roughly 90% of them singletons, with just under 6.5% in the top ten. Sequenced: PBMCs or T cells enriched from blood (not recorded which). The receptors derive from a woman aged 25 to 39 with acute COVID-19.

CDR3 nucleotide sequence: TGTGCCAGCAGCTCCGGGACTAGCGGACACACCGGGGAGCTGTTTTTT. This encodes CASSSGTSGHTGELFF. The chain has TRBV11-3 and TRBJ2-2, with 11 bases lining up with TRBD2. The CDR3 is 16 amino acids. Germline CDR1 and CDR2: SGHNT and YENEEA. Losses at the gene ends were 4 bases for V and 3 bases for J; bases not matched to a gene: 4.

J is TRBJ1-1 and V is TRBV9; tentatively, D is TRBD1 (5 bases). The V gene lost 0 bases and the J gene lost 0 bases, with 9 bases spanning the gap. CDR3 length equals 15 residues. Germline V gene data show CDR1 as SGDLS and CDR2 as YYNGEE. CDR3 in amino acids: CASSVAPGVNTEAFF. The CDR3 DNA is TGTGCCAGCAGCGTAGCTCCGGGGGTGAACACTGAAGCTTTCTTT.

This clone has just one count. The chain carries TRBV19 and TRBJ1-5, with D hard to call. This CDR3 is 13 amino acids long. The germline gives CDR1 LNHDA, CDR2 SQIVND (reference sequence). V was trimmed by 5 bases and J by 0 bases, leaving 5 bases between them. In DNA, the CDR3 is TGTGCCAGTAGTTACATTAGCAATCAGCCCCAGCATTTT. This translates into CASSYISNQPQHF.

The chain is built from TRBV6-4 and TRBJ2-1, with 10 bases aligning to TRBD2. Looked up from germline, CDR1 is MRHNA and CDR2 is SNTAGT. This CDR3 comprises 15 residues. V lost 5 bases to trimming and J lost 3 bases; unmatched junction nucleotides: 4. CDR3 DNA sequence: TGTGCCAGCAGTAAAACTAGCGGGGACTACAATGAGCAGTTCTTC. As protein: CASSKTSGDYNEQFF.

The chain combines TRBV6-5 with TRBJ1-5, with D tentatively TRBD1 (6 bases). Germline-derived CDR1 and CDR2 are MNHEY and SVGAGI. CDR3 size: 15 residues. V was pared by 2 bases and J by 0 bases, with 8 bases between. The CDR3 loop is CASSYQTGSNQPQHF. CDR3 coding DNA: TGTGCCAGCAGTTACCAGACAGGTAGCAATCAGCCCCAGCATTTT.

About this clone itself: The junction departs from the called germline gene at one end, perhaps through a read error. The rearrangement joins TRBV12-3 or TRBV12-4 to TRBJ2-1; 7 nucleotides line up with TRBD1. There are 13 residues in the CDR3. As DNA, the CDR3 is TGTGCCAGCAGTTTAGGCCTGACAGGGCATTTTCTCTTC. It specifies CASSLGLTGHFLF.

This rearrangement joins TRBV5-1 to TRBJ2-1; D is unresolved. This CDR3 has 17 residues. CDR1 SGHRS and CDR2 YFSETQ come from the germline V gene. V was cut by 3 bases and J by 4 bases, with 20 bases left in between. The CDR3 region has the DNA TGCGCCAGCAGCTCCCCTGTAGACACGCCAATATACAATGAGCAGTTCTTC. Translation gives CASSSPVDTPIYNEQFF.

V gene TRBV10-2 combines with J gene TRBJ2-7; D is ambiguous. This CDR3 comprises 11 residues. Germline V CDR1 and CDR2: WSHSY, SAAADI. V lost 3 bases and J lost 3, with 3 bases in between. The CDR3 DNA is TGCGCCAGCAGTGACGGCTACGAGCAGTACTTC. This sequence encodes CASSDGYEQYF.

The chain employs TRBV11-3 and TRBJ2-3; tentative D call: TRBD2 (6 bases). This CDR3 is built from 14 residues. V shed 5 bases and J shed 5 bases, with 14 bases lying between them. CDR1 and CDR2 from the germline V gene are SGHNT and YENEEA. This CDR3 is CASSAGLQGDTQYF. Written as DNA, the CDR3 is TGTGCCAGCAGCGCGGGACTGCAAGGAGATACGCAGTATTTT.

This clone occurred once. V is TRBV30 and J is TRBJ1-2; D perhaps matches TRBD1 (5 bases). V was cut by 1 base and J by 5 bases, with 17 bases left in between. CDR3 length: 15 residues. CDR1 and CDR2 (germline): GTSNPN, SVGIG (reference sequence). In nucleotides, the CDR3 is TGTGCCTGGAGTGCAGAGACTTGGGGCATATATGGCTACACCTTC. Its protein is CAWSAETWGIYGYTF.

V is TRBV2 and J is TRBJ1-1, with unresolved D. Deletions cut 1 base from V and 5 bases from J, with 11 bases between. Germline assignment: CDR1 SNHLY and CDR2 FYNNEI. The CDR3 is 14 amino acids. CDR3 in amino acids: CASSEGQFGTEAFF. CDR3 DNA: TGTGCCAGCAGTGAAGGACAATTCGGAACTGAAGCTTTCTTT. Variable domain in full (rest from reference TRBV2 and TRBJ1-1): EPEVTQTPSHQVTQMGQEVILRCVPISNHLYFYWYRQILGQKVEFLVSFYNNEISEKSEIFDDQFSVERPDGSNFTLKIRSTKLEDSAMYFCASSEGQFGTEAFFGQGTRLTVV.

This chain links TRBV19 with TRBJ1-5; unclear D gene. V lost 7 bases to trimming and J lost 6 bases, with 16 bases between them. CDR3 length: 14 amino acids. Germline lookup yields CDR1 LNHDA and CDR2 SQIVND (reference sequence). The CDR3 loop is CASTLAIRSQPQHF. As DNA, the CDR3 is TGTGCCAGTACTCTTGCCATTCGGAGTCAGCCCCAGCATTTT.

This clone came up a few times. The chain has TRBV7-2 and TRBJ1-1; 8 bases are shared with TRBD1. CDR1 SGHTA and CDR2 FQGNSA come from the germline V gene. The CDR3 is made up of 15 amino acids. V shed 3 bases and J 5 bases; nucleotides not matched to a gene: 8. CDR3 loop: CASSFLAGGVTEAFF. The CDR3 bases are TGTGCCAGCAGCTTTCTGGCAGGGGGCGTGACTGAAGCTTTCTTT. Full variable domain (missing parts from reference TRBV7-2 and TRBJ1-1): GAGVSQSPSNKVTEKGKDVELRCDPISGHTALYWYRQSLGQGLEFLIYFQGNSAPDKSGLPSDRFSAERTGGSVSTLTIQRTQQEDSAVYLCASSFLAGGVTEAFFGQGTRLTVV.

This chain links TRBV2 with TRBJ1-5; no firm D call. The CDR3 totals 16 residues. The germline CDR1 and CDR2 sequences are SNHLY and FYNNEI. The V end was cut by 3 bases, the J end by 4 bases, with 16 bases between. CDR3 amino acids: CASSDPNAQRNQPQHF. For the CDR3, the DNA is TGTGCCAGCAGTGATCCGAACGCGCAGCGGAATCAGCCCCAGCATTTT.

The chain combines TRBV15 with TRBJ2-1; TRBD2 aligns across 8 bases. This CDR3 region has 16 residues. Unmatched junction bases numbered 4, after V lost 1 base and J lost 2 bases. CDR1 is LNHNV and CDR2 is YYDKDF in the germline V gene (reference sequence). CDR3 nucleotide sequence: TGTGCCACCAGCAGAGGAGTAGCGGGGACCTACAATGAGCAGTTCTTC. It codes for CATSRGVAGTYNEQFF.

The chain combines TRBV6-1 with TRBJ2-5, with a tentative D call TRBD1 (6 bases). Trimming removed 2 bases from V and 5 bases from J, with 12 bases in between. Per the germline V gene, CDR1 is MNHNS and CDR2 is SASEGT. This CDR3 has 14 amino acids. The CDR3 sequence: CASSEIQGWETQYF. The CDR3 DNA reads TGTGCCAGCAGTGAAATACAGGGATGGGAGACCCAGTACTTC.